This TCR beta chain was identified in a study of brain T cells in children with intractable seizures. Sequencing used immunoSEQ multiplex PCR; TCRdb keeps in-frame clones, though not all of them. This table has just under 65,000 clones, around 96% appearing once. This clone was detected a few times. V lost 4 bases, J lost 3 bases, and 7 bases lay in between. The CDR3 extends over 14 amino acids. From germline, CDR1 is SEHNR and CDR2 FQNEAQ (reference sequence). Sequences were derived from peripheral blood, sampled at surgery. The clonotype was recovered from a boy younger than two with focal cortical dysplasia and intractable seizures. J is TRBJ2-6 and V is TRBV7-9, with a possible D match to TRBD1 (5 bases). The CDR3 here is CASSSGFGANVLTF. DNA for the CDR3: TGTGCCAGCAGCTCAGGGTTTGGGGCCAACGTCCTGACTTTC.